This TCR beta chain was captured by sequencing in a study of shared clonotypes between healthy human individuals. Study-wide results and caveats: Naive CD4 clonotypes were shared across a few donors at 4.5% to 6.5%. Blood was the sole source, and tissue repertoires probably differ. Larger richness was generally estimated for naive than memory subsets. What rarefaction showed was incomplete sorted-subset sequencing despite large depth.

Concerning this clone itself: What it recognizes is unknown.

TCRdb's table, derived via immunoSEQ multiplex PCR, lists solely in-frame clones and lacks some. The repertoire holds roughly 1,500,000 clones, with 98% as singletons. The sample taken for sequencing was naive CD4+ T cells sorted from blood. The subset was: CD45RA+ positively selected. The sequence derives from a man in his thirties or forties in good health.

CDR3 in DNA: TGTGCCAGCAGTGGGTACGCCGAGCAGTACTTC. It translates to CASSGYAEQYF. The chain has TRBV2 and TRBJ2-7, with unresolved D. Between the trimmed V and J ends, which lost 4 bases and 6 bases, there was a span of 7 bases. CDR3 length: 11 amino acids. Looked up from germline, CDR1 is SNHLY and CDR2 is FYNNEI.